This T cell receptor (beta chain) was retrieved from a study of blood T cell repertoires in COVID-19. On the study more broadly: In each case, the material was cDNA or gDNA derived from T cells, B-cell-depleted T cells, or PBMCs.

TCRdb's table, derived via immunoSEQ multiplex PCR, lists solely in-frame clones and lacks some. The sample lists 250,000 to 300,000 clones, just over 90% occurring once. Germline V CDR1 and CDR2: MNHEY, SVGAGI. With 6 bases removed from V and 4 bases from J, the gap between germline ends came to 12 bases. The CDR3 contains 13 residues. The origin of this receptor is a woman between 40 and 55 years old with acute COVID-19. The source material was PBMCs or T cells enriched from blood (not recorded which). The chain carries TRBV6-5 and TRBJ1-2; D is perhaps TRBD1 (6 bases). CDR3 in amino acids: CASSRDMTYGYTF. In DNA, the CDR3 is TGTGCCAGCAGCCGGGACATGACCTATGGCTACACCTTC.